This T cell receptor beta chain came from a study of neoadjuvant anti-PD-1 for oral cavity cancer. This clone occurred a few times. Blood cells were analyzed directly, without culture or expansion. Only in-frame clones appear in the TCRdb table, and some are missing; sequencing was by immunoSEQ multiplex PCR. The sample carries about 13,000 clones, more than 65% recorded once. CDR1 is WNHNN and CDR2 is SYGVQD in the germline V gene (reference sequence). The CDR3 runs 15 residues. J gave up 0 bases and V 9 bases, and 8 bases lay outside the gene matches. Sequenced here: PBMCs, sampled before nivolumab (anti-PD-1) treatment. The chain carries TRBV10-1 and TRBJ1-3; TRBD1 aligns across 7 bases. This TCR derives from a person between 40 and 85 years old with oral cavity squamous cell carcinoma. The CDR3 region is CARGRQGSSGNTIYF. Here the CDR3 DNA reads TGCGCCAGGGGGCGACAGGGCAGCTCTGGAAACACCATATATTTT.